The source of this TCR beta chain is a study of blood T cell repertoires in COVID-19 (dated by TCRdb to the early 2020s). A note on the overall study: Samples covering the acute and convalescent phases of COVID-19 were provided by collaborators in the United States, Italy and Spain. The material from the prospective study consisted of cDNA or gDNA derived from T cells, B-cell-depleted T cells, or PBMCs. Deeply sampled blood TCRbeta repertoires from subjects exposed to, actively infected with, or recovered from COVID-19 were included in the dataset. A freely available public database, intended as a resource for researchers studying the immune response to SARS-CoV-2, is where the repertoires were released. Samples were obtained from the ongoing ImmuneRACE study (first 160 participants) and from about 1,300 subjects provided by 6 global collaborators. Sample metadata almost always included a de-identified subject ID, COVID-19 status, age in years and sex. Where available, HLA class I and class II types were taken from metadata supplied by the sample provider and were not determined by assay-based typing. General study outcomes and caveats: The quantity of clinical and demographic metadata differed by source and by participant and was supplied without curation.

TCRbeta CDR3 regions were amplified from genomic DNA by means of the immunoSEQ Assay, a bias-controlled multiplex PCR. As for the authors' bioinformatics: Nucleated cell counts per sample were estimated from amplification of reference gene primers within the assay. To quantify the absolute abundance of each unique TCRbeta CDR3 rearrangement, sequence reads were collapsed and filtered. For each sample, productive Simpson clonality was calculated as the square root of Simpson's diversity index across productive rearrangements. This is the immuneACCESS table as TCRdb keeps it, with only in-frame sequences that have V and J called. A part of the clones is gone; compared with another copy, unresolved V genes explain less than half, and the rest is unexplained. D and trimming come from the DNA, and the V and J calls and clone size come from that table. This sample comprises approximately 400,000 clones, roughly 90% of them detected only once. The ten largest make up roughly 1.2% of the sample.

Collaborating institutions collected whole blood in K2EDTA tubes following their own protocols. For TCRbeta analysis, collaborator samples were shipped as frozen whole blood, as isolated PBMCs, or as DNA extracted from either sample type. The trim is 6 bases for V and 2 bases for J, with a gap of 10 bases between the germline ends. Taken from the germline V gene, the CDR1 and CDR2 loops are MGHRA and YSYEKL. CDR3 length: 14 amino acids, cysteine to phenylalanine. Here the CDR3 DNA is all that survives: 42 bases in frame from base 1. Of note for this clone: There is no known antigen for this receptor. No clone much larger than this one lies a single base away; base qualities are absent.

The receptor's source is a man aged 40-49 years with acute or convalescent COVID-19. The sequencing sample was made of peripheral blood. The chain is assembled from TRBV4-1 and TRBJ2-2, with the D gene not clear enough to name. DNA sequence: TGCGCCAGCAGTTGGGCACTTAACACCGGGGAGCTGTTTTTT. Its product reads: CASSWALNTGELFF.